The next 30 T cell receptor beta chains were all read from a single sample in a study of blood T cell repertoires in COVID-19. Data came from immunoSEQ multiplex PCR; TCRdb stores just in-frame clones and leaves some out. The sample shows around 140,000 clones, about 90% of them seen only once. The specimen was peripheral blood. The receptors shown here come from a woman aged 55-70 years with acute or convalescent COVID-19.

The sample holds one count of this clone. The V gene is TRBV6-1, the J gene TRBJ2-7; D remains ambiguous. CDR3 length: 15 residues. Germline values: CDR1 MNHNS, CDR2 SASEGT. Trimming pared 0 bases from V and 8 bases from J, leaving 17 bases between. The CDR3 sequence: CASSEASNHYLKQYF. The CDR3 nucleotides read TGTGCCAGCAGTGAAGCGTCAAACCATTACTTGAAGCAGTACTTC.

The V gene is TRBV7-2, the J gene TRBJ1-2; no reliable D call. The CDR3 contains 13 residues. Trimming stripped 5 bases from V and 3 bases from J, with 10 bases between. CDR1 is SGHTA, CDR2 FQGNSA, per germline. CDR3: CASSLMQDYGYTF. The DNA of the CDR3 is TGTGCCAGCAGCCTAATGCAGGACTATGGCTACACCTTC.

This sequence joins TRBV11-2 and TRBJ2-3; 8 bases agree with TRBD1. The junction had 14 bases not matched to a gene; V was cut back by 5 bases and J by 1 base. The CDR3 runs 18 residues. Germline CDR1 SGHAT, CDR2 FQNNGV. The CDR3 spells CASSPDGTGGMRTDTQYF. In DNA, the CDR3 is TGTGCCAGCAGCCCAGATGGGACAGGAGGGATGCGCACAGATACGCAGTATTTT.

The V and J genes are TRBV2 and TRBJ1-1, with TRBD1 matching over 12 bases. Germline trimming cut 8 bases from V and 5 bases from J; bases unmatched to any gene: 12. The V gene's germline CDR1 is SNHLY and CDR2 FYNNEI. This CDR3 has 16 amino acids. The DNA for the CDR3 is TGTGCCAGCCGGGACAGGGGGCAAGTTTGGAGGACTGAAGCTTTCTTT. Translation gives CASRDRGQVWRTEAFF.

The genes are TRBV19 and TRBJ2-7; D is possibly TRBD2 (5 bases). Trimming took 0 bases from V and 3 from J, leaving 9 bases between them. Per germline, CDR1 LNHDA and CDR2 SQIVND (reference sequence). The CDR3 is made up of 14 amino acids. The CDR3 sequence: CASSIDHGNYEQYF. The CDR3 DNA reads as TGTGCCAGTAGTATAGATCACGGGAACTACGAGCAGTACTTC.

This clone was recorded only once. V usage is TRBV5-1 and J usage is TRBJ2-1, with TRBD2 matching 14 bases. V was clipped by 4 bases and J by 6 bases; unmatched bases: 6. The length of the CDR3 is 16 residues. Germline assignment: CDR1 SGHRS and CDR2 YFSETQ. The CDR3 here is CASSRTSGGPINEQFF. In DNA, the CDR3 is TGCGCCAGCAGCAGGACTAGCGGGGGGCCTATCAATGAGCAGTTCTTC.

V is TRBV7-8 and J is TRBJ2-7; a possible D gene is TRBD2 (5 bases). Trimming took off 0 bases at V and 3 bases at J, with 9 bases between the two ends. The CDR3 length is 14 residues. Per the germline V gene, CDR1 is SGHVS and CDR2 is FQNEAQ. CDR3 in amino acids: CASSLARTFYEQYF. CDR3 DNA sequence: TGTGCCAGCAGCTTAGCCCGGACTTTCTACGAGCAGTACTTC.

The V call is TRBV4-2, the J call TRBJ2-6; TRBD2 agrees at 9 bases. The germline gives CDR1 LGHNA, CDR2 YNFKEQ. V lost 0 bases to trimming and J lost 0 bases; unmatched junction nucleotides: 9. The CDR3 sequence is 20 residues long. For the CDR3, the DNA is TGTGCCAGCAGCCAAGATCCGGGACTAGCTGACGTCTCTGGGGCCAACGTCCTGACTTTC. Translating gives CASSQDPGLADVSGANVLTF.

This chain links TRBV14 with TRBJ2-7; maybe TRBD2 (7 bases). Germline V lookup: CDR1 SGHDN, CDR2 FVKESK. The V gene lost 1 base and the J gene lost 2 bases, with 18 bases spanning the gap. This CDR3 comprises 17 residues. The CDR3 reads CASSQGGRGAFAYEQYF. The CDR3 DNA reads TGTGCCAGCAGCCAAGGGGGTCGGGGGGCGTTCGCCTACGAGCAGTACTTC.

The rearrangement uses TRBV6-1 and TRBJ2-6; D is uncertain. CDR3 size: 14 residues. V lost 6 bases and J 1 base, leaving 7 bases between the germline ends. From germline, CDR1 is MNHNS and CDR2 SASEGT. CDR3 protein: CASSRVSGANVLTF. Here the CDR3 DNA reads TGTGCCAGCAGCCGTGTTTCTGGGGCCAACGTCCTGACTTTC.

The V and J genes are TRBV18 and TRBJ2-1, with a tentative D call TRBD2 (7 bases). Germline V lookup: CDR1 KGHSH, CDR2 LQKENI. The CDR3 loop spans 15 amino acids. The V and J ends lost 6 bases and 7 bases respectively, with 19 bases between them. CDR3 residues: CASSDRGAGKNEQFF. In nucleotides, the CDR3 is TGTGCCAGCTCGGACCGGGGGGCGGGGAAGAATGAGCAGTTCTTC. Using reference TRBV18 and TRBJ2-1 for the parts outside the CDR3, the full variable domain is NAGVMQNPRHLVRRRGQEARLRCSPMKGHSHVYWYRQLPEEGLKFMVYLQKENIIDESGMPKERFSAEFPKEGPSILRIQQVVRGDSAAYFCASSDRGAGKNEQFFGPGTRLTVL.

The rearrangement joins TRBV9 to TRBJ1-3, with a tentative D call TRBD1 (5 bases). The CDR3 totals 19 residues. Germline lookup yields CDR1 SGDLS and CDR2 YYNGEE. V shed 0 bases and J shed 0 bases, with 19 bases lying between them. This chain's CDR3 is CASSVGSGGTRISGNTIYF. The DNA for the CDR3 is TGTGCCAGCAGCGTAGGAAGTGGAGGGACTAGAATCTCTGGAAACACCATATATTTT.

The genes are TRBV4-3 and TRBJ1-1, with D uncertain. V was shortened by 1 base and J by 2 bases, with 5 bases between the two germline ends. The CDR3 spans 13 residues. Germline V lookup: CDR1 LGHNA, CDR2 YSLEER. DNA of the CDR3: TGCGCCAGCAGCCAAGGAGGAAACACTGAAGCTTTCTTT. Translation gives CASSQGGNTEAFF.

This clone was recorded once. The V and J genes are TRBV11-2 and TRBJ1-3; weak D call: TRBD1 (6 bases). The length of the CDR3 is 15 residues. Germline CDR1 reads SGHAT; CDR2 reads FQNNGV. With 5 bases removed from V and 4 bases from J, the gap between germline ends came to 15 bases. CDR3 sequence (DNA): TGTGCCAGCAGCCCCACAGGGCCGCTAGGAAACACCATATATTTT. Translated: CASSPTGPLGNTIYF. The full variable domain, rest sourced from reference TRBV11-2 and TRBJ1-3, is EAGVAQSPRYKIIEKRQSVAFWCNPISGHATLYWYQQILGQGPKLLIQFQNNGVVDDSQLPKDRFSAERLKGVDSTLKIQPAKLEDSAVYLCASSPTGPLGNTIYFGEGSWLTVV.

CDR3 protein: CASSPPIGNEQFF. In DNA, the CDR3 is TGTGCCAGCTCACCACCCATCGGGAATGAGCAGTTCTTC. The chain joins TRBV18 to TRBJ2-1; no clear D. The CDR3 extends over 13 amino acids. The germline V gene encodes CDR1 KGHSH and CDR2 LQKENI. The V end was cut by 0 bases, the J end by 7 bases, with 7 bases between. The whole variable domain, remainder taken from reference TRBV18 and TRBJ2-1, is NAGVMQNPRHLVRRRGQEARLRCSPMKGHSHVYWYRQLPEEGLKFMVYLQKENIIDESGMPKERFSAEFPKEGPSILRIQQVVRGDSAAYFCASSPPIGNEQFFGPGTRLTVL.

The V call is TRBV3-1 (or the pseudogene TRBV3-2), the J call TRBJ1-1; the D gene is possibly TRBD1 (5 bases). The germline V gene encodes CDR1 LGHDT and CDR2 YNNKEL (reference sequence). This CDR3 has 14 amino acids. V shed 2 bases and J shed 8 bases, with 15 bases lying between them. CDR3 sequence reads: CASSQQRGSEEAFF. CDR3 DNA: TGTGCCAGCAGCCAACAACGGGGGTCTGAAGAAGCTTTCTTT.

The rearrangement links TRBV3-1 (or the pseudogene TRBV3-2) to TRBJ1-6; D unclear. Germline V gives CDR1 LGHDT, CDR2 YNNKEL (reference sequence). This CDR3 has 15 amino acids. V dropped 7 bases and J dropped 0 bases, with 10 bases sitting between them. This CDR3 reads CASKSGSSYNSPLHF. The CDR3 DNA follows: TGTGCCAGCAAGTCTGGGAGCTCCTATAATTCACCCCTCCACTTT.

The chain combines TRBV5-4 with TRBJ1-6, with TRBD1 matching over 9 bases. CDR1 SGHNT and CDR2 YYREEE come from the germline V gene (reference sequence). The V and J ends lost 7 bases and 6 bases, in that order; junction bases with no gene match: 8. The CDR3 consists of 15 residues. The CDR3 sequence is CASWSRDRANSPLHF. The CDR3 region has the DNA TGTGCCAGCTGGAGCCGGGACAGGGCTAATTCACCCCTCCACTTT.

This chain uses TRBV6-6 with TRBJ1-3; 7 nucleotides line up with TRBD1. Germline V gene data show CDR1 as MNHNY and CDR2 as SVGAGI (reference sequence). Trimming cost V 2 bases and J 3 bases; bases outside gene matches: 1. The CDR3 is 14 amino acids. The CDR3 sequence is CASSYGTVGNTIYF. CDR3 coding DNA: TGTGCCAGCAGTTACGGGACAGTTGGAAACACCATATATTTT.

The CDR3 reads CASSLKRDGGYYEQYF. The CDR3 DNA follows: TGTGCCAGCAGCTTAAAGCGCGACGGGGGGTACTACGAGCAGTACTTC. The rearrangement uses TRBV11-2 and TRBJ2-7, with 7 bases aligning to TRBD2. The V gene end was trimmed by 2 bases and the J gene end by 3 bases; junction bases not matched to a gene: 10. Germline V CDR1 and CDR2: SGHAT, FQNNGV. The CDR3 has 16 residues.

The J gene is TRBJ1-1, the V gene TRBV7-3; D uncertain. CDR3 length: 16 amino acids. Trimming left V 6 bases short and J 4 bases short, with 21 bases between. CDR1 SGHTA and CDR2 FQGTGA come from the germline V gene. CDR3 coding DNA: TGTGCCAGCAGTCGAAATGGTGCCGGGTCGGGCACTGAAGCTTTCTTT. Translation: CASSRNGAGSGTEAFF. The full variable domain, in which reference TRBV7-3 and TRBJ1-1 provide the parts outside the CDR3, is GAGVSQTPSNKVTEKGKYVELRCDPISGHTALYWYRQSLGQGPEFLIYFQGTGAADDSGLPNDRFFAVRPEGSVSTLKIQRTERGDSAVYLCASSRNGAGSGTEAFFGQGTRLTVV.

The CDR3 region has the DNA TGTGCCAGCAGCCGGTCAGGGGGAAAACTGTTTTTT. It yields the protein CASSRSGGKLFF. J is TRBJ1-4 and V is TRBV2; 7 positions agree with TRBD1. The CDR3 length is 12 residues. Germline CDR1 reads SNHLY; CDR2 reads FYNNEI. V trimming: 6 bases; J trimming: 10 bases; junction bases outside the gene matches: 5.

V gene TRBV12-3 or TRBV12-4 combines with J gene TRBJ2-5; 8 bases are shared with TRBD2. Trimming cost V 5 bases and J 3 bases; bases outside gene matches: 2. The length of the CDR3 is 13 residues. This CDR3 reads CASSRSGEETQYF. CDR3 DNA sequence: TGTGCCAGCAGTCGTAGCGGGGAAGAGACCCAGTACTTC.

Only a few counts were recorded for this clone. CDR3 loop: CASSIRGVWEDQPQHF. The CDR3 DNA reads as TGTGCCAGTAGTATTAGGGGCGTATGGGAGGATCAGCCCCAGCATTTT. The gene calls are TRBV19 and TRBJ1-5, with a tentative D call TRBD1 (5 bases). The ends were cut back, 3 bases at V and 5 bases at J, with 17 bases in the middle. Germline V gene sequence: CDR1 LNHDA, CDR2 SQIVND (reference sequence). This CDR3 region has 16 residues. Filled out from reference TRBV19 and TRBJ1-5, the complete variable domain reads DGGITQSPKYLFRKEGQNVTLSCEQNLNHDAMYWYRQDPGQGLRLIYYSQIVNDFQKGDIAEGYSVSREKKESFPLTVTSAQKNPTAFYLCASSIRGVWEDQPQHFGDGTRLSIL.

V is TRBV4-2 and J is TRBJ1-5; D possibly corresponds to TRBD1 (6 bases). Germline CDR1 and CDR2: LGHNA and YNFKEQ. Trimming shortened V by 0 bases and J by 6 bases, and 27 bases separated the two germline ends. The CDR3 is 20 residues long. In nucleotides, the CDR3 is TGTGCCAGCAGCCAAGAAAAGGGGCAGGGGTTTTCTCGAGTCTGTCAGCCCCAGCATTTT. This sequence encodes CASSQEKGQGFSRVCQPQHF.

The CDR3 DNA reads as TGTGCCAGCAGCCCCCGCCGGACTAGTCATGAGCAGTTCTTC. Translation gives CASSPRRTSHEQFF. V gene TRBV7-2 combines with J gene TRBJ2-1; 7 positions match TRBD2. The CDR3 consists of 14 residues. V lost 5 bases to trimming and J lost 8 bases; unmatched junction nucleotides: 9. Germline lookup yields CDR1 SGHTA and CDR2 FQGNSA.

The V and J genes are TRBV19 and TRBJ2-5; 7 bases are a match to TRBD2. Germline V gene sequence: CDR1 LNHDA, CDR2 SQIVND (reference sequence). Losses at the gene ends were 9 bases for V and 0 bases for J; bases not matched to a gene: 7. This CDR3 region has 14 residues. CDR3 coding DNA: TGTGCCAGCAGCTTGGGGGGGTACCAAGAGACCCAGTACTTC. This gives the protein CASSLGGYQETQYF.

V usage is TRBV7-2 and J usage is TRBJ2-2; D is ambiguous. Germline values: CDR1 SGHTA, CDR2 FQGNSA. Trimming left V 1 base short and J 3 bases short, with 6 bases between. The CDR3 contains 14 residues. This CDR3 reads CASSLVADTGELFF. The CDR3 nucleotides are TGTGCCAGCAGCTTAGTAGCAGACACCGGGGAGCTGTTTTTT.

This chain uses TRBV28 with TRBJ2-2; weak D call: TRBD1 (5 bases). Trimming took 2 bases from V and 6 from J, leaving 13 bases between them. Per germline, CDR1 MDHEN and CDR2 SYDVKM. The CDR3 covers 15 residues. The CDR3 sequence is CASSLGPGWAGELFF. The CDR3 nucleotides are TGTGCCAGCAGTTTAGGGCCAGGGTGGGCCGGGGAGCTGTTTTTT.

The V gene is TRBV28, the J gene TRBJ1-2, with TRBD1 as a possible D gene (5 bases). Germline loops: CDR1 MDHEN, CDR2 SYDVKM. The CDR3 totals 17 residues. Trimming removed 2 bases from V and 1 base from J, with 17 bases in between. Here the CDR3 DNA reads TGTGCCAGCAGTTTAGGGGCCCCGGGCAGCTTTAACTATGGCTACACCTTC. It yields the protein CASSLGAPGSFNYGYTF.